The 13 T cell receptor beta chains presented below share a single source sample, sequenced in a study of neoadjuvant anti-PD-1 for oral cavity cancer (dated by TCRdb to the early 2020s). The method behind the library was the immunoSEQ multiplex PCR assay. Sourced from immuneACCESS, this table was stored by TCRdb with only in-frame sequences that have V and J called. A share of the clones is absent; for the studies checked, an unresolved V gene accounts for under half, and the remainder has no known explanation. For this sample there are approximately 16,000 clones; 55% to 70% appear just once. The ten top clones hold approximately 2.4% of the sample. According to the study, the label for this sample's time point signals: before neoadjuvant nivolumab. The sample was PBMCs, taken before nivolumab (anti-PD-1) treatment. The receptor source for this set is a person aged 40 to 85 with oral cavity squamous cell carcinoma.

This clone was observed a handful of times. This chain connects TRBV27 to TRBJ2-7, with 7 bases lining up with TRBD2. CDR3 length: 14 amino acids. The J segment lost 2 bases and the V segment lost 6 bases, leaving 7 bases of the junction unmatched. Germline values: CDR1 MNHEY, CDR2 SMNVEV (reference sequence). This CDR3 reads CASSLTSATYEQYF. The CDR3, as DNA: TGTGCCAGCAGCCTAACTAGCGCGACCTACGAGCAGTACTTC.

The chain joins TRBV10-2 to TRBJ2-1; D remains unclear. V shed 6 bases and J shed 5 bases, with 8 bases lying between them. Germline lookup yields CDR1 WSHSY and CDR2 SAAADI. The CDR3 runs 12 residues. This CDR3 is CASSEEDNEQFF. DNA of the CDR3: TGCGCCAGCAGCGAAGAGGACAATGAGCAGTTCTTC.

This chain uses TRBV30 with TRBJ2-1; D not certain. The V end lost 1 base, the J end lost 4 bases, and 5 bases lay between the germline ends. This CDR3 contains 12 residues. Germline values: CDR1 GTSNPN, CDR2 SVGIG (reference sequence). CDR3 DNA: TGTGCCTGGAGTGCGCTGTACAATGAGCAGTTCTTC. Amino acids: CAWSALYNEQFF. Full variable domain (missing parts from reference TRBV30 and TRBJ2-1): SQTIHQWPATLVQPVGSPLSLECTVEGTSNPNLYWYRQAAGRGLQLLFYSVGIGQISSEVPQNLSASRPQDRQFILSSKKLLLSDSGFYLCAWSALYNEQFFGPGTRLTVL.

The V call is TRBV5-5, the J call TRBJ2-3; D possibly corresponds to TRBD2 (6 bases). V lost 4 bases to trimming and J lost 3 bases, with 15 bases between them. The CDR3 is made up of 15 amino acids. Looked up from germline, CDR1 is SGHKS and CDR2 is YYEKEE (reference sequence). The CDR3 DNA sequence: TGTGCCAGCAGCCCGGACGGGGGTGTGACAGATACGCAGTATTTT. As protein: CASSPDGGVTDTQYF. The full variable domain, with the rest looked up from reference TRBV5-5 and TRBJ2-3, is DAGVTQSPTHLIKTRGQQVTLRCSPISGHKSVSWYQQVLGQGPQFIFQYYEKEERGRGNFPDRFSARQFPNYSSELNVNALLLGDSALYLCASSPDGGVTDTQYFGPGTRLTVL.

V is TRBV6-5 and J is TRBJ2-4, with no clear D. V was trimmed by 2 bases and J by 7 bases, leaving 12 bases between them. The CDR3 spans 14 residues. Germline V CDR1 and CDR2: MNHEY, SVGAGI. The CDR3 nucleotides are TGTGCCAGCAGTTACGGGTCCCAGGCGAACATTCAGTACTTC. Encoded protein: CASSYGSQANIQYF.

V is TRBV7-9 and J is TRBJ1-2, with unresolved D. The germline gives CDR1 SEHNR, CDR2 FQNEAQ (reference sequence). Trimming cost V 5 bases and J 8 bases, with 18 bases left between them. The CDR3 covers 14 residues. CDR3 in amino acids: CASSPRAGSGGYTF. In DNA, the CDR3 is TGTGCCAGCAGCCCGAGGGCAGGATCGGGGGGCTACACCTTC. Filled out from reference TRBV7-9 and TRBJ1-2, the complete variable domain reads DTGVSQNPRHKITKRGQNVTFRCDPISEHNRLYWYRQTLGQGPEFLTYFQNEAQLEKSRLLSDRFSAERPKGSFSTLEIQRTEQGDSAMYLCASSPRAGSGGYTFGSGTRLTVV.

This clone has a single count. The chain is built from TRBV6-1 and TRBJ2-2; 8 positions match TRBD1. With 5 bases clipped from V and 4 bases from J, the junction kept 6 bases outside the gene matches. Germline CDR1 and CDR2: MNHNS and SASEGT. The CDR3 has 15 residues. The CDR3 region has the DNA TGTGCCAGCAGTTTCAGGGGGCCGGGCACCGGGGAGCTGTTTTTT. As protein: CASSFRGPGTGELFF.

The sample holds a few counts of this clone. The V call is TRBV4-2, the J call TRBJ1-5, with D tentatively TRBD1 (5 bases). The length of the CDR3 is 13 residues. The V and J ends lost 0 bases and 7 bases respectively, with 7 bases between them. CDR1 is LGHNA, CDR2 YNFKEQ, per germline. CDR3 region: CASSQDRGQPQHF. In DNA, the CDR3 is TGTGCCAGCAGCCAAGATCGGGGGCAGCCCCAGCATTTT.

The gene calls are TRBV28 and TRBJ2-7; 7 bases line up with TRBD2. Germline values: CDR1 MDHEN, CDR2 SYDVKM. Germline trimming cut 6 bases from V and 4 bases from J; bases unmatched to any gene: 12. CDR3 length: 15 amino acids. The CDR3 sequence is CASSFPRESGYEQYF. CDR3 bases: TGTGCCAGCAGCTTTCCGCGGGAGAGCGGGTACGAGCAGTACTTC.

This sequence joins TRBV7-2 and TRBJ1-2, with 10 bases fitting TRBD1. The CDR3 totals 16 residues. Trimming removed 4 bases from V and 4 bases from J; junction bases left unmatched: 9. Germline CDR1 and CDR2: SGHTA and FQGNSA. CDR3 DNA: TGTGCCAGCAGCTGGGACAGGGGAATTGTGGCCTATGGCTACACCTTC. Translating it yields CASSWDRGIVAYGYTF.

CDR3 amino acids: CASSGTSYGELFF. The CDR3 DNA sequence: TGTGCCAGCAGCGGGACGAGCTACGGGGAGCTGTTTTTT. This chain connects TRBV9 to TRBJ2-2, with unresolved D. The CDR3 contains 13 residues. Germline V gene lookup returns CDR1 SGDLS and CDR2 YYNGEE. Trimming took 3 bases from V and 7 from J, leaving 10 bases between them.

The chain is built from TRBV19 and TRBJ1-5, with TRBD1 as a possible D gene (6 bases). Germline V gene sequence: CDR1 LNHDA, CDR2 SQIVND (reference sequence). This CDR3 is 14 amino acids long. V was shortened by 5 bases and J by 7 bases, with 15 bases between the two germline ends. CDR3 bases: TGTGCCAGTAGTGTCGAGGCAGGGGTACAGCCCCAGCATTTT. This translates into CASSVEAGVQPQHF.

The CDR3 sequence is CAIRKGQEPTYEQYF. CDR3 sequence (DNA): TGTGCCATCAGGAAAGGACAGGAACCCACCTACGAGCAGTACTTC. This chain connects TRBV10-3 to TRBJ2-7; 7 nucleotides line up with TRBD1. The CDR3 totals 15 residues. J lost 2 bases, V lost 6 bases, and 10 bases had no gene match. Germline CDR1 ENHRY, CDR2 SYGVKD.